This is a list of T cell receptor beta chains from one sample in a study of vaccination and CD4 T cells after COVID-19. No antigen has been assigned to these receptors. MiXCR was run by TCRdb on the PCR reads, yielding one entry per CDR3 protein. The data contain around 13,000 distinct CDR3 sequences, about 50% of them singletons. The sample consisted of CD4+ T cells from blood, cultured in vitro, taken before SARS-CoV-2 vaccination. Every receptor here comes from a human donor who had recovered from COVID-19. CDR3s include the opening cysteine and the closing phenylalanine or tryptophan. Fields, in order: V gene, D gene, J gene, clone size, CDR3 DNA, CDR3 protein. A D gene is named only where the DNA matches it firmly. Size values are once, few and many counts, or a class for expanded clones, and some rows have none.

>TRBV12-3/TRBV12-4|.|TRBJ1-5|.
TGTGCCAGCAGTCCCACTAATCAGCCCCAGCATTTT
CASSPTNQPQHF
>TRBV19|.|TRBJ1-2|.
TGTGCCAGTAGTATAGGCCAACGAGGCTACACCTTC
CASSIGQRGYTF
>TRBV6-1|.|TRBJ1-5|.
TGTGCCAGCACCACAAGGCAGGGCCGGGGTCAGCCCCAGCATTTT
CASTTRQGRGQPQHF
>TRBV7-2|.|TRBJ1-1|few
TGTGCCAGCAGCTTAGATCTGGCCATGAACACTGAAGCTTTCTTT
CASSLDLAMNTEAFF
>TRBV11-2|.|TRBJ1-1|.
TGTGCCAGCAATCAGGGTATGAACACTGAAGCTTTCTTT
CASNQGMNTEAFF
>TRBV20-1|.|TRBJ1-6|.
TGCAGTGCTAGAGGGGCCGATAATTCACCCCTCCACTTT
CSARGADNSPLHF
>TRBV20-1|.|TRBJ2-3|few
TGCAGTGCTAGTGTGGGCCGGGGTGAGGGGCAGTATTTT
CSASVGRGEGQYF
>TRBV28|.|TRBJ1-5|.
TGTGCCAGCAGCGCCCGAGCGGGCATAAGCAATCAGCCCCAGCATTTT
CASSARAGISNQPQHF
>TRBV7-2|.|TRBJ1-3|.
TGTGCCAGCAGCCCACGCGGGCCGAGCTCTGGAAACACCATATATTTT
CASSPRGPSSGNTIYF
>TRBV20-1|.|TRBJ2-5|.
TGCAGTGCTGGACAAGAGACCCAGTACTTC
CSAGQETQYF
>TRBV19|.|TRBJ1-5|.
TGTGCCAGTAGTATAGCCCGACAGGGCAATCAGCCCCAGCATTTT
CASSIARQGNQPQHF
>TRBV29-1|.|TRBJ2-3|.
TGCAGCGTCCTCCTGTTGGATACGCAGTATTTT
CSVLLLDTQYF
>TRBV7-9|TRBD2|TRBJ2-5|few
TGTGCCAGCAGCTCCTCCGGGACTAGCGGCGAGACCCAGTACTTC
CASSSSGTSGETQYF
>TRBV7-8|TRBD1|TRBJ2-1|medium-sized
TGTGCCAGCAGCCAGGACAGGATTTACAATGAGCAGTTCTTC
CASSQDRIYNEQFF
>TRBV20-1|TRBD2|TRBJ2-5|few
TGCAGTGCTGGCCCTTGGACTAGCCGGGGAGAGACCCAGTACTTC
CSAGPWTSRGETQYF
>TRBV7-2|.|TRBJ2-7|.
TGCGCCAGCAGCCAGTCCCTCGCTTCCTACGAGCAGTACTTC
CASSQSLASYEQYF
>TRBV7-3|TRBD1|TRBJ2-5|few
TGTGCCAGCAGCTTACAGGGGGCCACGGAGACCCAGTACTTC
CASSLQGATETQYF
>TRBV7-2|TRBD1|TRBJ1-5|few
TGTGCCAGCAGCACCCGGACAGGGGGAGAGAATCAGCCCCAGCATTTT
CASSTRTGGENQPQHF
>TRBV5-1|.|TRBJ2-7|.
TGCGCCAGCAGCTTCCAGGGCAGCTCCTACGAGCAGTACTTC
CASSFQGSSYEQYF
>TRBV15|.|TRBJ2-2|.
TGTGCCACCAGCAGGGACAGATACACCGGGGAGCTGTTTTTT
CATSRDRYTGELFF
>TRBV18|.|TRBJ1-6|few
TGTGCCAGCTCACGGGATAATTCACCCCTCCACTTT
CASSRDNSPLHF
>TRBV6-5|.|TRBJ1-1|few
TGTGCCAGCAGTTACGGAGGGGTCAAGAACACTGAAGCTTTCTTT
CASSYGGVKNTEAFF
>TRBV30|.|TRBJ2-2|.
TGTGCCTGGAGTGTATCGCGTTTCGGGACATCCACCGGGGAGCTGTTTTTT
CAWSVSRFGTSTGELFF
>TRBV6-2/TRBV6-3|TRBD1|TRBJ1-2|.
TGTGCCAGCAGTTCCCCTGACAGGGCCTATGGCTACACCTTC
CASSSPDRAYGYTF
>TRBV4-2|.|TRBJ1-5|.
TGTGCCAGCAGCCCATTGGGGGGGAATCAGCCCCAGCATTTT
CASSPLGGNQPQHF
>TRBV5-4|.|TRBJ1-2|.
TGTGCCAGCAGCTCCCCCGGCCGGGGTAGGGGCTACACCTTC
CASSSPGRGRGYTF
>TRBV20-1|TRBD1|TRBJ1-6|.
TGCAGTGCTCCGGGACAGTCGGGTTCACCCCTCCACTTT
CSAPGQSGSPLHF
>TRBV25-1|.|TRBJ1-5|.
TGTGCCAGCAGTGAATATTCCGTTAGCAATCAGCCCCAGCATTTT
CASSEYSVSNQPQHF
>TRBV28|TRBD2|TRBJ2-7|once
TGTGCCAGCAGGACTAGCGGGACCTACGAGCAGTACTTC
CASRTSGTYEQYF
>TRBV20-1|.|TRBJ2-2|few
TGCAGTGCTAGGACACAGGGGAACACCGGGGAGCTGTTTTTT
CSARTQGNTGELFF
>TRBV6-1|.|TRBJ1-1|.
TGTGCCAGCAGTGAACAGACCTTGAACACTGAAGCTTTCTTT
CASSEQTLNTEAFF
>TRBV28|.|TRBJ1-6|.
TGTGCCAGCAGTTTATTAGGGTCACCCCTCCACTTT
CASSLLGSPLHF
>TRBV19|.|TRBJ1-1|.
TGTGCCAGTAGCGAGGGGTTAAACACTGAAGCTTTCTTT
CASSEGLNTEAFF
>TRBV6-1|.|TRBJ1-1|.
TGTGCCAGCACTAAAGTAAAGACCACTGAAGCTTTCTTT
CASTKVKTTEAFF
>TRBV20-1|TRBD1|TRBJ1-5|.
TGCAGTTCTACGGGGGGACAGGGAGAGGGGCAGCCCCAGCATTTT
CSSTGGQGEGQPQHF
>TRBV2|.|TRBJ2-5|.
TGTGCCAGCAGTGAAGAGACCGTAGGAGAGACCCAGTACTTC
CASSEETVGETQYF
>TRBV28|TRBD1|TRBJ2-2|.
TGTGCCAGCAGCGATTCAGGGGGCCACGGGGAGCTGTTTTTT
CASSDSGGHGELFF